This T cell receptor beta chain was retrieved from a study of tumor-infiltrating lymphocytes in primary liver carcinoma. Background on the study: The patients comprised men and women between the ages of 30 and 69 years.

There are 16 residues in the CDR3. Constant-region priming of roughly 490 ng total RNA yielded TCR beta cDNA. Libraries covering TCR beta were generated through three nested multiplex PCR rounds (using a slightly modified ARM-PCR). Both of the initial two PCR rounds ran for approximately 11 cycles and employed TRBV1-TRBV30 forward primers alongside a C-beta reverse primer. TCRdb processed the multiplex PCR reads anew with MiXCR; each CDR3 protein has one entry. Seen here are almost 55,000 distinct CDR3 sequences, around three quarters observed once, and the top ten hold 25%. Unsorted bulk tissue of about 19-31 mg yielded co-extracted RNA and DNA. The patients presented with primary liver carcinoma, which was managed through surgical resection. Patients showed chronic HBV infection and an absence of prior treatment. Over 85% viable tumor cells were present in every tumor sample.

Source material: liver tumor tissue from sampling region 2. Noted subset: tumor region T2, inferior pole. The chain uses TRBV21-1 and TRBJ1-2. TRBV21-1 represents a pseudogene. This TCR was recovered from a man aged 35-49 years with primary liver carcinoma and hepatitis B virus infection. CDR3 amino acids: CASSKSGEHRESGYTF. The CDR3 nucleotides are TGTGCCAGCAGCAAAAGTGGAGAACACAGAGAAAGCGGCTACACCTTC.